The sequence of this T cell receptor (beta chain) was determined in a study of cytomegalovirus exposure and HLA in healthy donors. Study results and limitations: Researchers counted roughly 160 TCR beta chains as cytomegalovirus-associated. As confirmed in vitro, three CMV-associated chains were specific for CMV antigens. Among TCR sequences, most were rare, though some public TCRs appeared in many donors.

This clone was counted a few times. Antigen specificity is unknown. Other DNA variants within this sample encode the same CDR3. Trimming stripped 0 bases from V and 3 bases from J, with 6 bases between. Germline values: CDR1 SGDLS, CDR2 YYNGEE. This CDR3 is 13 amino acids long. Although they were nominally healthy when sampled, donors likely had unrecorded immune exposures. PCR employed 60 Vbeta and 13 Jbeta primers. Libraries were prepared by immunoSEQ multiplex PCR; TCRdb keeps only in-frame clonotypes and omits some of them. The profile shows 180,000 or so clones, roughly 79% of them singletons. The clonotype was recovered from a man aged 45-65 years in good health and CMV-seropositive. This chain links TRBV9 with TRBJ1-1; D unclear. Sequenced sample: PBMCs. CDR3 sequence reads: CASSVGGDTEAFF. The CDR3 bases are TGTGCCAGCAGCGTAGGGGGAGACACTGAAGCTTTCTTT.